This T cell receptor (beta chain) was observed in a study of cytomegalovirus exposure and HLA in healthy donors. These donors counted as nominally healthy when sampled, but unrecorded immune exposures were likely. A remark on this clone: Its antigen is unidentified.

The PCR made use of 60 Vbeta and 13 Jbeta primers. Only in-frame clones appear in the TCRdb table, and some are missing; sequencing was by immunoSEQ multiplex PCR. The sample lists approximately 120,000 clones, 17% seen once, with approximately 2.6% in the top ten. Study observations and caveats: A later analysis revealed that TCR association rates differed between HLA loci, peaking at DRB1 and bottoming out at HLA-C. There were reportedly fewer N-insertions in an Asian-associated ancestry cluster than the approximately 600-donor mean, in a later analysis.

V was pared by 5 bases and J by 7 bases, with 8 bases between. This CDR3 spans 12 amino acids. Germline CDR1 is SEHNR and CDR2 is FQNEAQ (reference sequence). The chain combines TRBV7-9 with TRBJ2-2; D is unclear. Sequenced: PBMCs. The origin of this receptor is a female donor in good health and CMV-seropositive. CDR3 bases: TGTGCCAGCAGCCGAGATGGCGGGGAGCTGTTTTTT. It encodes CASSRDGGELFF.